This TCR beta chain was sequenced during a study of cytomegalovirus exposure and HLA in healthy donors. The germline V gene has CDR1 MNHNY and CDR2 SVGAGI (reference sequence). Trimming removed 6 bases at V and 1 base at J, with 11 bases between. This CDR3 has 14 residues. Regarding the study as a whole: The dataset shows that most TCR sequences were rare, while some public TCRs occurred in many donors.

Points on this clone: Its antigen is unknown.

Clones were sequenced by immunoSEQ multiplex PCR, and TCRdb holds only the in-frame ones, with some missing. The sample yields about 56,000 clones, 93% seen once. This chain uses TRBV6-6 with TRBJ2-3; weak D call: TRBD1 (5 bases). Specimen: PBMCs. This clonotype was obtained from a woman between 18 and 29 years old in good health and CMV-seropositive. CDR3 in amino acids: CASRRTGRTDTQYF. The CDR3 DNA sequence: TGTGCCAGCAGACGTACAGGCCGCACAGATACGCAGTATTTT.